These 9 T cell receptor beta chains share one sample of origin, sequenced in a study of cytomegalovirus exposure and HLA in healthy donors. The primer mix had 60 Vbeta and 13 Jbeta primers. Clones were read by immunoSEQ multiplex PCR, and TCRdb kept only the in-frame ones, dropping some. The sample table sets out some 110,000 clones. The sample comprised PBMCs. The origin of the receptors is a young man in good health and CMV-seronegative.

The V call is TRBV6-4, the J call TRBJ2-2; TRBD1 is a possible D gene (6 bases). Trimming took off 7 bases at V and 0 bases at J, with 9 bases between the two ends. The germline V gene encodes CDR1 MRHNA and CDR2 SNTAGT. CDR3 length: 14 amino acids. The CDR3 DNA is TGTGCCAGCAAGCACAGGGCGAACACCGGGGAGCTGTTTTTT. This encodes CASKHRANTGELFF.

Turning to this clone: The same CDR3 is also encoded by other DNA sequences in this sample. The rearrangement links TRBV2 to TRBJ2-1, with D possibly being TRBD2 (5 bases). V dropped 7 bases and J dropped 0 bases, with 7 bases sitting between them. Germline values: CDR1 SNHLY, CDR2 FYNNEI. The CDR3 has 13 residues. The CDR3 loop is CASNRDSYNEQFF. In nucleotides, the CDR3 is TGTGCCAGCAACCGGGACTCCTACAATGAGCAGTTCTTC.

Comments on this clone: The junction does not match germline at one end; this may be a read error. The V gene is TRBV29-1, the J gene TRBJ2-5, with D tentatively TRBD1 (5 bases). The CDR3 sequence is 16 residues long. Per the germline V gene, CDR1 is SQVTM and CDR2 is ANQGSEA. CDR3 residues: CSVRKDLWTQQETRYF. The CDR3 region has the DNA TGCAGCGTTCGAAAGGACCTCTGGACACAACAAGAGACCCGGTACTTC.

The V and J genes are TRBV25-1 and TRBJ2-1, with 12 bases lining up with TRBD2. Per the germline V gene, CDR1 is MGHDK and CDR2 is SYGVNS. The V gene end was trimmed by 6 bases and the J gene end by 4 bases; junction bases not matched to a gene: 7. The length of the CDR3 is 16 residues. The CDR3: CASSLTLAGGYNEQFF. The DNA of the CDR3 is TGTGCCAGCAGCCTAACCCTAGCGGGAGGGTACAATGAGCAGTTCTTC.

The CDR3 spells CASRNSGQGGYTF. CDR3 DNA sequence: TGTGCCAGTAGGAATTCAGGACAGGGCGGCTACACCTTC. The chain joins TRBV19 to TRBJ1-2; 8 positions agree with TRBD1. The V gene end was trimmed by 6 bases and the J gene end by 8 bases; junction bases not matched to a gene: 8. CDR1 LNHDA and CDR2 SQIVND come from the germline V gene (reference sequence). The CDR3 contains 13 residues. Variable domain in full (rest from reference TRBV19 and TRBJ1-2): DGGITQSPKYLFRKEGQNVTLSCEQNLNHDAMYWYRQDPGQGLRLIYYSQIVNDFQKGDIAEGYSVSREKKESFPLTVTSAQKNPTAFYLCASRNSGQGGYTFGSGTRLTVV.

The J gene is TRBJ2-5, the V gene TRBV4-1; the D gene is possibly TRBD1 (5 bases). This CDR3 is 13 amino acids long. Trimming took off 4 bases at V and 1 base at J, with 7 bases between the two ends. Per germline, CDR1 MGHRA and CDR2 YSYEKL. CDR3 sequence (DNA): TGCGCCAGCAGCCCGACAGTCCAAGAGACCCAGTACTTC. Encoded protein: CASSPTVQETQYF.

This rearrangement joins TRBV19 to TRBJ2-2; 10 nucleotides match TRBD1. V shed 3 bases and J 4 bases; nucleotides not matched to a gene: 8. This CDR3 region has 17 residues. Per the germline V gene, CDR1 is LNHDA and CDR2 is SQIVND (reference sequence). CDR3 coding DNA: TGTGCCAGTAGTATTCCGACCGGGACAGGGGTCACCGGGGAGCTGTTTTTT. Translated, it gives CASSIPTGTGVTGELFF. The complete variable domain, with remaining parts taken from reference TRBV19 and TRBJ2-2, reads DGGITQSPKYLFRKEGQNVTLSCEQNLNHDAMYWYRQDPGQGLRLIYYSQIVNDFQKGDIAEGYSVSREKKESFPLTVTSAQKNPTAFYLCASSIPTGTGVTGELFFGEGSRLTVL.

This rearrangement joins TRBV27 to TRBJ2-1, with D unclear. V was cut by 2 bases and J by 5 bases, with 10 bases left in between. Germline V gene sequence: CDR1 MNHEY, CDR2 SMNVEV (reference sequence). The CDR3 totals 14 residues. The DNA of the CDR3 is TGTGCCAGCAGTTTAATGGTCAGTAACAATGAGCAGTTCTTC. The encoded protein is CASSLMVSNNEQFF.

The CDR3 nucleotides are TGTGCCAGCTGGGAGGCGGGGCCAAACACCGGGGAGCTGTTTTTT. As protein: CASWEAGPNTGELFF. The chain carries TRBV6-5 and TRBJ2-2; TRBD2 might be the D (6 bases). The CDR3 is made up of 15 amino acids. Looked up from germline, CDR1 is MNHEY and CDR2 is SVGAGI. The V end lost 8 bases, the J end lost 2 bases, and 15 bases lay between the germline ends.